This passage covers 18 T cell receptor beta chains from one sample sequenced in a study of blood T cells in healthy people across ages. Then a second PCR, running roughly 7 to 11 cycles, was carried out with a sample-barcoded 5' primer and a J-beta primer mix. TCRdb recomputed calls from the 5' RACE reads with MiXCR, one row per CDR3 protein. The table has some 290,000 distinct CDR3 sequences, around 29% seen once. The sample was blood. These TCRs come from a woman in her 70s in good health.

This clonotype has just a few counts. V gene TRBV29-1 combines with J gene TRBJ2-3; unclear D gene. This CDR3 contains 11 residues. Germline assignment: CDR1 SQVTM and CDR2 ANQGSEA. Trimming pared 6 bases from V and 6 bases from J, leaving 10 bases between. The CDR3, as DNA: TGCAGCGTCGGGTACGGTGATACGCAGTATTTT. This codes for CSVGYGDTQYF.

The chain is built from TRBV4-1 and TRBJ1-5; no clear D gene. Per germline, CDR1 MGHRA and CDR2 YSYEKL. V lost 0 bases to trimming and J lost 7 bases, with 4 bases between them. CDR3 length: 12 residues. CDR3: CASSQDEQPQHF. As DNA, the CDR3 is TGCGCCAGCAGCCAAGATGAGCAGCCCCAGCATTTT.

The chain couples TRBV20-1 to TRBJ2-3, with TRBD2 as a possible D gene (6 bases). Trimming shortened V by 5 bases and J by 6 bases, and 12 bases separated the two germline ends. The germline V gene has CDR1 DFQATT and CDR2 SNEGSKA (reference sequence). The CDR3 loop spans 12 amino acids. The CDR3 bases are TGCAGTGCTCAGACTAGTGGGGATACGCAGTATTTT. Translation gives CSAQTSGDTQYF.

The sample holds a few counts of this clonotype. The chain has TRBV12-3 or TRBV12-4 and TRBJ1-3; TRBD1 is a possible D gene (5 bases). Trimming removed 4 bases at V and 4 bases at J, with 11 bases between. The CDR3 has 14 amino acids. DNA of the CDR3: TGTGCCAGCAGTTACTATACAGGAGGAAACACCATATATTTT. Translating gives CASSYYTGGNTIYF.

The J gene is TRBJ2-3, the V gene TRBV28, with 7 bases fitting TRBD1. This CDR3 has 14 amino acids. Germline V CDR1 and CDR2: MDHEN, SYDVKM. After removal of 8 bases from V and 6 bases from J, the junction contained 11 bases not matched to a gene. The CDR3 coding sequence is TGTGCCAGCGATGAGACAGGGCCTAGGGATACGCAGTATTTT. Its translation is CASDETGPRDTQYF.

This chain links TRBV10-3 with TRBJ2-3; 10 nucleotides align to TRBD2. V shed 6 bases and J 5 bases; nucleotides not matched to a gene: 23. This CDR3 has 20 amino acids. Germline V gene data show CDR1 as ENHRY and CDR2 as SYGVKD. The CDR3 sequence is CAIRDDQYGPSGSGVDTQYF. CDR3 coding DNA: TGTGCCATCAGGGACGACCAATACGGGCCTAGCGGGAGTGGTGTAGATACGCAGTATTTT.

This clonotype has only a few counts. CDR3 sequence: CASRAGSSHEQYF. CDR3 nucleotides: TGTGCCAGCAGAGCAGGGTCTTCCCACGAGCAGTACTTC. The chain uses TRBV2 and TRBJ2-5; weak D call: TRBD1 (5 bases). The J call may be faulty, since TRBJ2-7 better matches the DNA end. Germline CDR1 SNHLY, CDR2 FYNNEI. This CDR3 has 13 amino acids.

This clonotype was counted a few times. This rearrangement joins TRBV20-1 to TRBJ1-5, with a tentative D call TRBD1 (5 bases). The CDR3 runs to 13 residues. Germline CDR1 DFQATT, CDR2 SNEGSKA (reference sequence). The V end lost 1 base, the J end lost 3 bases, and 7 bases lay between the germline ends. As DNA, the CDR3 is TGCAGTGCTAGAGGGGACGCCAATCAGCCCCAGCATTTT. It specifies CSARGDANQPQHF.

This clonotype was detected a few times. This rearrangement joins TRBV18 to TRBJ1-1; D unresolved. CDR1 and CDR2 from the germline V gene are KGHSH and LQKENI. V lost 3 bases to trimming and J lost 3 bases, with 14 bases between them. The CDR3 runs 15 residues. The CDR3 region is CASSPVRGEHTEAFF. CDR3 bases: TGTGCCAGCTCACCCGTCCGGGGAGAACACACTGAAGCTTTCTTT.

This clonotype was counted only a few times. This sequence joins TRBV12-3 or TRBV12-4 and TRBJ1-2, with D maybe TRBD1 (5 bases). Trimming cost V 4 bases and J 8 bases, with 20 bases left between them. This CDR3 spans 15 amino acids. The CDR3 DNA is TGTGCCAGCAGTTCCGGGACCGGGGCCCAAGGCGGCTACACCTTC. Translated: CASSSGTGAQGGYTF.

This clonotype was found a few times. This chain links TRBV7-9 with TRBJ2-5; 11 bases agree with TRBD2. The CDR3 loop spans 15 amino acids. J lost 4 bases, V lost 5 bases, and 6 bases had no gene match. Germline CDR1 and CDR2: SEHNR and FQNEAQ (reference sequence). CDR3 protein: CASSPKGTSGETQYF. CDR3 in DNA: TGTGCCAGCAGCCCTAAAGGGACTAGCGGAGAGACCCAGTACTTC.

This clonotype was counted between two and nine times. The chain is built from TRBV13 and TRBJ2-7, with D perhaps matching TRBD2 (6 bases). The V gene's germline CDR1 is PRHDT and CDR2 FYEKMQ (reference sequence). The V end was cut by 5 bases, the J end by 3 bases, with 14 bases between. This CDR3 has 14 amino acids. CDR3 sequence: CASSPTVGSYEQYF. DNA of the CDR3: TGTGCCAGCAGCCCCACCGTCGGGAGCTACGAGCAGTACTTC.

This sequence joins TRBV27 and TRBJ1-2; D is uncertain. The germline CDR1 and CDR2 sequences are MNHEY and SMNVEV (reference sequence). This CDR3 is built from 10 residues. Deletions cut 2 bases from V and 7 bases from J, with 2 bases between. The CDR3 protein is CASSLPGYTF. CDR3 in DNA: TGTGCCAGCAGTTTACCTGGCTACACCTTC.

A few counts support this clonotype. V usage is TRBV5-1 and J usage is TRBJ1-4; TRBD1 might be the D (5 bases). CDR1 is SGHRS, CDR2 YFSETQ, per germline. The CDR3 consists of 15 residues. The V gene lost 4 bases and the J gene lost 6 bases, with 16 bases spanning the gap. CDR3 residues: CASSRGTGGDEKLFF. The CDR3 DNA follows: TGCGCCAGCAGCCGGGGGACGGGAGGTGATGAAAAACTGTTTTTT.

The sample holds a few counts of this clonotype. The chain uses TRBV29-1 and TRBJ1-2; unclear D gene. Germline assignment: CDR1 SQVTM and CDR2 ANQGSEA. The V gene lost 0 bases and the J gene lost 4 bases, with 15 bases spanning the gap. The CDR3 spans 15 residues. This CDR3 is CSVEDRSQTIYGYTF. CDR3 coding DNA: TGCAGCGTTGAAGATCGCAGTCAAACCATCTATGGCTACACCTTC.

This clonotype was counted at least ten times. This rearrangement joins TRBV20-1 to TRBJ2-5; D not certain. Germline loops: CDR1 DFQATT, CDR2 SNEGSKA (reference sequence). The CDR3 runs 10 residues. The V gene lost 6 bases and the J gene lost 2 bases, with 4 bases spanning the gap. CDR3 bases: TGCAGTGCCAGGCAAGAGACCCAGTACTTC. It is translated as CSARQETQYF.

This clonotype came up a few times. V usage is TRBV6-2 or TRBV6-3 and J usage is TRBJ1-5; TRBD1 aligns across 8 bases. The CDR3 runs to 14 residues. V was pared by 5 bases and J by 6 bases, with 6 bases of the junction left unmatched. CDR1 is MNHEY and CDR2 is SVGEGT in the germline V gene. CDR3 sequence reads: CASSPQTGAQPQHF. CDR3 nucleotides: TGTGCCAGCAGTCCACAGACAGGGGCTCAGCCCCAGCATTTT.

There are a few counts of this clonotype. For the CDR3, the DNA is TGCAGTGCTCTCCGGACTAGCGGGGGATACGAGCAGTACTTC. Its protein product is CSALRTSGGYEQYF. The chain joins TRBV20-1 to TRBJ2-7, with 13 bases that match TRBD2. The V gene's germline CDR1 is DFQATT and CDR2 SNEGSKA (reference sequence). V gave up 5 bases and J gave up 4 bases; unmatched junction bases: 5. The CDR3 is 14 residues long.